This T cell receptor beta chain is drawn from a study of Graves' ophthalmopathy and Graves' hyperthyroidism. Transcripts of RNA were the source for amplifying TCR beta CDR3 regions. The first-round RT-PCR employed HTBI primers together with the Qiagen OneStep RT-PCR kit. A multiplex PCR was then performed as the second round. TCRdb processed the multiplex PCR reads anew with MiXCR; each CDR3 protein has one entry. Of about 620,000 distinct CDR3 sequences in the sample, about 24% were seen once. The CDR3 sequence is 17 residues long. The V gene's germline CDR1 is MNHEY and CDR2 SVGAGI. The V segment lost 2 bases and the J segment 1 base; nucleotides outside the gene matches: 8. As the starting material, more than 7.5 ml of fresh peripheral blood yielded the PBMCs.

Sequencing input: peripheral blood. V and J are TRBV6-5 and TRBJ2-5; 9 positions agree with TRBD2. The source is a woman aged 18-29 years with stable Graves' hyperthyroidism. Some clones in this sample may be carry-over from other donors' samples. DNA of the CDR3: TGTGCCAGCAGTTACGGTAAAGCGGGGGGCTTCCAAGAGACCCAGTACTTC. This translates into CASSYGKAGGFQETQYF.